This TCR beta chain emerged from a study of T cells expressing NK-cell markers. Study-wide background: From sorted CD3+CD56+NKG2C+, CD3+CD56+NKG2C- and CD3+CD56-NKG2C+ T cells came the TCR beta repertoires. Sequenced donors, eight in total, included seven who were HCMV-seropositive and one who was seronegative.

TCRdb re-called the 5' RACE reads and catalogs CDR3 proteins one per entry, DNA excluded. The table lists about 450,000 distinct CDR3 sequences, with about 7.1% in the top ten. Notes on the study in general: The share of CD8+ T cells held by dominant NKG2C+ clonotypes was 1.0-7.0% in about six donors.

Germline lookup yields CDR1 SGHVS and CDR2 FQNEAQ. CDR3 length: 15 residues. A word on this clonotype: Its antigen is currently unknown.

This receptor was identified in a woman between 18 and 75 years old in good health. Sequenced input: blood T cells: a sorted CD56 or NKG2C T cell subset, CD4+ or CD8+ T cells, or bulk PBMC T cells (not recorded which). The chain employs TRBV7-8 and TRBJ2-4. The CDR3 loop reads CASSFGPKNKNIQYF.